This section outlines one TCR beta chain sequence together with its context. As yet, its antigen is unknown. This was the immunoSEQ version 4 assay in survey mode. Measured with immunoSEQ multiplex PCR; TCRdb has only the in-frame clones, and not every one. The sample carries over 35,000 clones, roughly nine tenths recorded once. Anti-CD3/anti-CD28 beads served as a nonspecific positive control stimulus. Sorting of responding CD4+ T cells relied on upregulated CD40 ligand together with CD69. Anti-CD28/CD49d costimulation, CD40-blocking antibody and enfuvirtide were given to CD8-depleted PBMCs for 18 hours. The sample belongs to a study of persistence of HIV-infected CD4 T cells. In the study overall: A couple of participants gave one leukapheresis sample; others gave up to roughly 200 mL blood repeatedly.

Study conclusions and caveats: Proviral oligoclonality tracked with TCR oligoclonality within the same sorted cells. TCRbeta richness was lower in CMV- and Gag-responding cells than in anti-CD3/anti-CD28-responding cells.

Germline CDR1 is SGHNT and CDR2 is YENEEA. CDR3 size: 14 residues. V lost 0 bases to trimming and J lost 7 bases, with 12 bases between them. The chain recombines TRBV11-3 with TRBJ1-2; D unresolved. The TCR sequence derives from an adult man with HIV who was CMV-seropositive. Material: CD4+ T cells sorted from PBMCs after roughly 17-hour stimulation, obtained from a patient who received antiretroviral therapy. The CDR3 is CASSLDGRGSGYTF. The CDR3 DNA reads as TGTGCCAGCAGCTTAGATGGGCGAGGGTCTGGCTACACCTTC.